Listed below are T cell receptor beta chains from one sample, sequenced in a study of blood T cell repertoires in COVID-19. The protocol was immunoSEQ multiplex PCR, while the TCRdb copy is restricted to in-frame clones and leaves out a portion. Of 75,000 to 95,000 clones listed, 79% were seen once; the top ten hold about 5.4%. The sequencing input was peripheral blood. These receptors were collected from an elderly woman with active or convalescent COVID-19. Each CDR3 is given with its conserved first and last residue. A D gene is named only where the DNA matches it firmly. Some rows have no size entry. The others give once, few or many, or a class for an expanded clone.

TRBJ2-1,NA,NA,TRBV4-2,CASSQGQELEQFF,TGTGCCAGCAGCCAAGGACAGGAGCTTGAGCAGTTCTTC
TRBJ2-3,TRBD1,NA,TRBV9,CASSGTGTDTQYF,TGTGCCAGCAGCGGGACAGGGACAGATACGCAGTATTTT
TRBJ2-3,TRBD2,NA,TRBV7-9,CASSWTSYGVDTQYF,TGTGCCAGCAGCTGGACTAGTTATGGGGTAGATACGCAGTATTTT
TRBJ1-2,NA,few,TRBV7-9,CASSLKEPGDLANYGYTF,TGTGCCAGCAGCTTAAAAGAGCCAGGGGATCTGGCTAACTATGGCTACACCTTC
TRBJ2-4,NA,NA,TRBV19,CASSDRKTYKNIQYF,TGTGCCAGTTCGGACAGAAAAACATACAAAAACATTCAGTACTTC
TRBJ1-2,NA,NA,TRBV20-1,CSASRQFGGYTF,TGCAGTGCTAGTAGACAGTTCGGTGGCTACACCTTC
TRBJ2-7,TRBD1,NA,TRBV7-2,CASSSEGTGRYEQYF,TGTGCCAGCAGCTCAGAGGGGACAGGGAGATACGAGCAGTACTTC
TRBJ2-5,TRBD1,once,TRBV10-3,CAISSDRDRQETQYF,TGTGCCATCAGTTCAGACCGGGACAGACAAGAGACCCAGTACTTC
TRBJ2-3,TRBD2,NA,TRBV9,CASSLTPGLAGGISTDTQYF,TGTGCCAGCTCCCTGACGCCGGGACTAGCGGGAGGGATTAGCACAGATACGCAGTATTTT
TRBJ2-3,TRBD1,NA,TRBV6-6,CASSGRQGAPDTQYF,TGTGCCAGCAGTGGGCGGCAGGGGGCCCCAGATACGCAGTATTTT
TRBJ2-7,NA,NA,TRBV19,CASSARSKGSYEQYF,TGTGCCAGTAGTGCCCGGTCCAAGGGGTCCTACGAGCAGTACTTC
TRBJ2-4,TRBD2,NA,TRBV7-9,CASSFGLAGVKNIQYF,TGTGCCAGCAGCTTTGGACTAGCGGGTGTCAAAAACATTCAGTACTTC
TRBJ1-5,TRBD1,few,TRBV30,CAWSPMDRSSNQPQHF,TGTGCCTGGAGTCCCATGGACAGGAGTAGCAATCAGCCCCAGCATTTT